These 22 T cell receptor beta chains share one sample of origin, sequenced in a study of CD4 T cells in relation to SARS-CoV-2 and coronaviruses. Unexposed donor CD4+ T cells date from about 2011-2018, before the COVID-19 pandemic. After more than eight days of culture, CD4+ T cells were isolated. Here immunoSEQ multiplex PCR was the method, and the copy in TCRdb shows in-frame clones only, minus some. The sample gives approximately 18,000 clones, over 80% of which show up once; around 29% is in the top ten. Their cognate antigens are unknown. The sample consisted of CD4+ T cells from PBMCs, cultured in vitro. These receptors were taken from a human donor in good health.

This chain connects TRBV5-8 to TRBJ2-2; no firm D call. The CDR3 loop spans 10 amino acids. Germline V CDR1 and CDR2: SGHTS, YDEGEE. The V gene lost 2 bases and the J gene lost 12 bases, with 5 bases spanning the gap. CDR3: CASSFLKLFF. The CDR3 nucleotides read TGTGCCAGCAGCTTCTTAAAGCTGTTTTTT.

The J gene is TRBJ1-3, the V gene TRBV7-2; 9 bases are shared with TRBD1. Germline CDR1 is SGHTA and CDR2 is FQGNSA. The CDR3 has 17 residues. The V segment lost 1 base and the J segment 0 bases; nucleotides outside the gene matches: 4. The CDR3 DNA reads TGTGCCAGCAGCTTAGGGTCGACAGGGGGCTCTGGAAACACCATATATTTT. This codes for CASSLGSTGGSGNTIYF.

CDR3 coding DNA: TGTGCCAGCAGCTACTGGGACAGGGGAGGGCAGTACTTC. Its translation: CASSYWDRGGQYF. The chain employs TRBV5-6 and TRBJ2-7, with 10 positions matching TRBD1. This CDR3 has 13 residues. Germline lookup yields CDR1 SGHDT and CDR2 YYEEEE. V trimming: 3 bases; J trimming: 9 bases; junction bases outside the gene matches: 6.

This sequence joins TRBV5-1 and TRBJ2-5; maybe TRBD2 (6 bases). V was clipped by 0 bases and J by 1 base, with 10 bases between them. Germline V CDR1 and CDR2: SGHRS, YFSETQ. The CDR3 loop spans 15 amino acids. Here the CDR3 reads CASSLGGVPQETQYF. As DNA, the CDR3 is TGCGCCAGCAGCTTGGGGGGGGTCCCCCAAGAGACCCAGTACTTC.

This clone was observed a few times. The chain carries TRBV19 and TRBJ1-1; 7 bases match TRBD1. Looked up from germline, CDR1 is LNHDA and CDR2 is SQIVND (reference sequence). The CDR3 sequence is 16 residues long. J lost 4 bases, V lost 4 bases, and 12 bases had no gene match. CDR3 residues: CASSNPYRGRITEAFF. The DNA of the CDR3 is TGTGCCAGTAGTAATCCTTATAGGGGGCGTATCACTGAAGCTTTCTTT.

CDR3 region: CASSPGLAASYEQYF. The CDR3 coding sequence is TGTGCCAGCAGCCCTGGACTAGCGGCCTCCTACGAGCAGTACTTC. The rearrangement uses TRBV7-9 and TRBJ2-7; 10 bases are a match to TRBD2. This CDR3 has 15 residues. V lost 5 bases and J lost 0; bases outside the gene matches: 4. Germline V lookup: CDR1 SEHNR, CDR2 FQNEAQ (reference sequence).

This sequence joins TRBV3-1 (or the pseudogene TRBV3-2) and TRBJ1-5, with 8 bases that match TRBD1. Germline CDR1 LGHDT, CDR2 YNNKEL (reference sequence). J gave up 6 bases and V 4 bases, and 8 bases lay outside the gene matches. This CDR3 is 15 amino acids long. CDR3 DNA sequence: TGTGCCAGCAGCCCGCTAACAGGGGGAGGTCAGCCCCAGCATTTT. This sequence encodes CASSPLTGGGQPQHF.

The CDR3 coding sequence is TGTGCCAGCAGCCAAGGCAGTTCTAACTATGGCTACACCTTC. It codes for CASSQGSSNYGYTF. The chain has TRBV3-1 (or the pseudogene TRBV3-2) and TRBJ1-2; D is unresolved. The CDR3 runs to 14 residues. The V end was cut by 1 base, the J end by 0 bases, with 6 bases between. CDR1 and CDR2 (germline): LGHDT, YNNKEL (reference sequence).

This clone was seen a handful of times. The CDR3 bases are TGTGCCAGCAGTCCCGACCCATCCGGATGGGGCGAGCAGTACTTC. It translates to CASSPDPSGWGEQYF. The V and J genes are TRBV14 and TRBJ2-7; D gene unclear. This CDR3 comprises 15 residues. The germline V gene has CDR1 SGHDN and CDR2 FVKESK. The V end lost 6 bases, the J end lost 6 bases, and 21 bases lay between the germline ends.

The rearrangement joins TRBV3-1 (or the pseudogene TRBV3-2) to TRBJ2-3, with D unresolved. Germline CDR1 and CDR2: LGHDT and YNNKEL (reference sequence). The CDR3 has 17 residues. V was clipped by 4 bases and J by 3 bases, with 20 bases between them. The CDR3 sequence: CASSPYGPDPITDTQYF. CDR3 DNA sequence: TGTGCCAGCAGCCCCTACGGACCCGACCCAATAACAGATACGCAGTATTTT.

This chain connects TRBV7-8 to TRBJ1-6, with D tentatively TRBD1 (5 bases). V dropped 4 bases and J dropped 6 bases, with 10 bases sitting between them. CDR1 and CDR2 from the germline V gene are SGHVS and FQNEAQ. This CDR3 is built from 14 residues. The CDR3 loop is CASSYRDGNSPLHF. In DNA form, the CDR3 reads TGTGCCAGCAGCTACCGGGACGGTAATTCACCCCTCCACTTT.

J is TRBJ1-1 and V is TRBV18; TRBD1 might be the D (5 bases). Looked up from germline, CDR1 is KGHSH and CDR2 is LQKENI. The CDR3 is 14 residues long. Trimming pared 6 bases from V and 0 bases from J, leaving 11 bases between. CDR3 bases: TGTGCCAGCTCCCGGGGACCTGTGAACACTGAAGCTTTCTTT. Translated, it gives CASSRGPVNTEAFF.

This clone occurred once. This chain's CDR3 is CASSLLGTYTEAFF. For the CDR3, the DNA is TGTGCCAGCAGCTTACTGGGCACCTACACTGAAGCTTTCTTT. The rearrangement uses TRBV7-9 and TRBJ1-1, with D hard to call. The CDR3 runs 14 residues. Germline V gene lookup returns CDR1 SEHNR and CDR2 FQNEAQ (reference sequence). Trimming pared 2 bases from V and 3 bases from J, leaving 10 bases between.

The chain has TRBV4-1 and TRBJ1-5; D possibly corresponds to TRBD1 (6 bases). Trimming removed 1 base from V and 6 bases from J, with 13 bases in between. This CDR3 has 15 residues. Germline CDR1 is MGHRA and CDR2 is YSYEKL. The CDR3 region has the DNA TGCGCCAGCAGCCAAGGTGTAGGGGGAATTCAGCCCCAGCATTTT. Its translation is CASSQGVGGIQPQHF.

The genes are TRBV7-9 and TRBJ1-4; 8 nucleotides match TRBD1. CDR3 length equals 15 residues. In germline, CDR1 is SEHNR, CDR2 FQNEAQ (reference sequence). The V and J ends lost 3 bases and 0 bases, in that order; junction bases with no gene match: 0. This CDR3 is CASSLGQATNEKLFF. In DNA, the CDR3 is TGTGCCAGCAGCTTGGGACAGGCAACTAATGAAAAACTGTTTTTT.

The chain links TRBV6-5 to TRBJ1-2; possible D gene TRBD1, 6 bases. CDR3 length equals 16 residues. Germline assignment: CDR1 MNHEY and CDR2 SVGAGI. V lost 3 bases, J lost 8 bases, and 22 bases lay in between. Here the CDR3 DNA reads TGTGCCAGCAGTTATTGGACAGAACTCAGCACGGACGGCTACACCTTC. Amino acids: CASSYWTELSTDGYTF.

The DNA of the CDR3 is TGTGCCAGCAGCTTAGGTTCGGCCTCTAGCAATCAGCCCCAGCATTTT. Translation: CASSLGSASSNQPQHF. The chain links TRBV7-8 to TRBJ1-5; D is unresolved. The V end lost 1 base, the J end lost 0 bases, and 10 bases lay between the germline ends. Germline CDR1 SGHVS, CDR2 FQNEAQ. The CDR3 is made up of 16 amino acids.

The J gene is TRBJ1-2, the V gene TRBV30, with D possibly being TRBD1 (6 bases). Germline-derived CDR1 and CDR2 are GTSNPN and SVGIG (reference sequence). Trimming pared 0 bases from V and 8 bases from J, leaving 19 bases between. The length of the CDR3 is 15 residues. CDR3 loop: CAWSVLKGVGIGYTF. CDR3 coding DNA: TGTGCCTGGAGTGTACTTAAGGGGGTCGGGATCGGCTACACCTTC. The entire variable domain, with the rest obtained from reference TRBV30 and TRBJ1-2, is as follows: SQTIHQWPATLVQPVGSPLSLECTVEGTSNPNLYWYRQAAGRGLQLLFYSVGIGQISSEVPQNLSASRPQDRQFILSSKKLLLSDSGFYLCAWSVLKGVGIGYTFGSGTRLTVV.

This sequence joins TRBV11-2 and TRBJ2-1, with 9 bases matching TRBD2. The CDR3 length is 15 residues. Germline V gene data show CDR1 as SGHAT and CDR2 as FQNNGV. The junction had 5 bases not matched to a gene; V was cut back by 1 base and J by 7 bases. This CDR3 is CASSLGGGAGNEQFF. CDR3 sequence (DNA): TGTGCCAGCAGCTTAGGCGGGGGGGCGGGTAATGAGCAGTTCTTC.

The chain carries TRBV25-1 and TRBJ2-5; the match to TRBD2 covers 8 bases. Germline V lookup: CDR1 MGHDK, CDR2 SYGVNS. This CDR3 has 15 amino acids. The junction had 5 bases not matched to a gene; V was cut back by 4 bases and J by 1 base. CDR3 nucleotide sequence: TGTGCCAGCAGTGCGATAGCGGGGTTCCAAGAGACCCAGTACTTC. Encoded protein: CASSAIAGFQETQYF.

The chain couples TRBV4-3 to TRBJ2-7, with TRBD1 matching 8 bases. Trimming removed 1 base from V and 2 bases from J; junction bases left unmatched: 4. The CDR3 contains 15 residues. Germline values: CDR1 LGHNA, CDR2 YSLEER. This CDR3 is CASSQGVTGAYEQYF. CDR3 nucleotides: TGCGCCAGCAGCCAAGGCGTGACAGGGGCCTACGAGCAGTACTTC.

This clone was recorded only once. The V call is TRBV19, the J call TRBJ2-4; TRBD1 is a possible D gene (7 bases). V shed 3 bases and J shed 6 bases, with 12 bases lying between them. Germline-derived CDR1 and CDR2 are LNHDA and SQIVND (reference sequence). The CDR3 runs 14 residues. The CDR3 is CASSIRQGGNIQYF. CDR3 in DNA: TGTGCCAGTAGTATTCGGCAGGGGGGAAACATTCAGTACTTC.